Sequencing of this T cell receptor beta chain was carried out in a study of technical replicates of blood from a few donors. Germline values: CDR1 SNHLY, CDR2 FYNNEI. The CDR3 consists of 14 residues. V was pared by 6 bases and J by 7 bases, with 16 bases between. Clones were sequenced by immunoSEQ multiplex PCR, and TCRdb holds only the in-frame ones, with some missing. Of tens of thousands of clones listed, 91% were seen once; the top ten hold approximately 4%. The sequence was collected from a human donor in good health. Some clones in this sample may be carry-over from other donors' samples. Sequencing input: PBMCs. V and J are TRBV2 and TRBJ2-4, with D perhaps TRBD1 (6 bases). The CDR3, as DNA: TGTGCCAGCAGCCTGGGACATTCCTCTAACATTCAGTACTTC. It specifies CASSLGHSSNIQYF.